This T cell receptor beta chain came from a study of OX40 agonist ivuxolimab in advanced cancers. Findings and caveats of the study: On average, a greater number of expanded clones characterised CD8+ T cells relative to CD4+.

Points on this clone: Its antigen is currently unknown.

Profiling relied on immunoSEQ multiplex PCR, and the TCRdb table lists in-frame clones only, not all of them. This sample has 40,000 to 65,000 clones, with around nine tenths found just once. This receptor was taken from an adult with an advanced solid tumor such as melanoma, head and neck, liver or kidney cancer. Specimen: CD4+ or CD8+ T cells sorted from blood, collected in a trial of the OX40 agonist ivuxolimab.

This CDR3 reads CANQPESGGGYGYTF. CDR3 sequence (DNA): TGTGCCAACCAGCCTGAGAGCGGGGGCGGCTATGGCTACACCTTC. This rearrangement joins TRBV2 to TRBJ1-2; a possible D gene is TRBD1 (6 bases). Germline lookup yields CDR1 SNHLY and CDR2 FYNNEI. The CDR3 has 15 amino acids. Trimming cost V 10 bases and J 4 bases, with 22 bases left between them.